This TCR beta chain came from a study of T cell responses to AZD1222 COVID-19 vaccine. V was pared by 10 bases and J by 8 bases, with 13 bases of the junction left unmatched. Germline V gene lookup returns CDR1 LNHDA and CDR2 SQIVND (reference sequence). This CDR3 has 13 amino acids. Assay: immunoSEQ multiplex PCR; the TCRdb copy retains only in-frame clones and omits some. The sample has tens of thousands of clones; over 75% are singletons. General study points: Females made up more of the donors, who were largely white British, and clonal diversity may have come out too low. Seropositive AZD1222 recipients at baseline numbered only five to seven.

On this clone itself: Its antigen is as yet unknown.

The chain joins TRBV19 to TRBJ1-2, with 7 bases aligning to TRBD1. The specimen was peripheral blood, collected on day 0 of AZD1222 vaccination. The clonotype comes from an adult in good health. CDR3 region: CATQTAGQRGYTF. The CDR3 nucleotides read TGTGCCACCCAAACAGCGGGACAGAGGGGCTACACCTTC. Full variable domain (rest looked up from reference TRBV19 and TRBJ1-2): DGGITQSPKYLFRKEGQNVTLSCEQNLNHDAMYWYRQDPGQGLRLIYYSQIVNDFQKGDIAEGYSVSREKKESFPLTVTSAQKNPTAFYLCATQTAGQRGYTFGSGTRLTVV.